This T cell receptor (beta chain) was retrieved from a study of blood T cell repertoires in COVID-19 (dated by TCRdb to 2019 to 2021). With regard to the full study: Samples covering the acute and convalescent phases of COVID-19 were provided by collaborators in the United States, Italy and Spain. Subjects who had been exposed to COVID-19, were actively infected with it, or had recovered from it provided the deeply sampled blood TCRbeta repertoires that made up the dataset. Samples were obtained from the ongoing ImmuneRACE study (first 160 participants) and from 950 to 1,500 subjects provided by 6 global collaborators. The prospective study material was composed of cDNA or gDNA derived from T cells, B-cell-depleted T cells, or PBMCs. A freely available public database, intended as a resource for researchers studying the immune response to SARS-CoV-2, is where the repertoires were released. Where HLA class I and class II types were available, the types were taken from metadata supplied by the sample provider, not from assay-based typing. Nearly every sample came with metadata listing a de-identified subject ID, COVID-19 status, age in years and sex. Beyond this particular receptor, the publication reports: Clinical and demographic metadata were provided uncurated, with the amount varying by source and participant.

The immunoSEQ Assay, a bias-controlled multiplex PCR, was used to amplify TCRbeta CDR3 regions from genomic DNA. Per the authors' processing: Within the assay, amplification of reference gene primers was used to estimate how many nucleated cells each sample contained. To quantify the absolute abundance of each unique TCRbeta CDR3 rearrangement, sequence reads were collapsed and filtered. Productive Simpson clonality was computed per sample as the square root of Simpson's diversity index over productive rearrangements. Held by TCRdb, this immuneACCESS table contains in-frame sequences only and omits some clones. Under half of the omission traces to an unresolved V gene where checked; the cause of the rest is unknown. V and J calls and clone size are those listed in that table; D and trimming were worked out from the DNA. The sample records approximately 210,000 clones, more than 75% of which are singletons. The ten largest clones represent about 12% of the sample.

Concerning this clone: Its binding antigen is unknown. Base qualities were left out, and no much larger clone turns up one base away.

Whole blood was collected in K2EDTA tubes by collaborating institutions according to the institutions' own protocols. For TCRbeta analysis, collaborator samples were shipped as frozen whole blood, as isolated PBMCs, or as DNA extracted from either sample type. The V end gives up 0 bases and the J end 4 bases, leaving 15 bases in the junction not matched to a gene. CDR3 length: 18 amino acids, cysteine to phenylalanine. The kept DNA is CDR3 alone, 54 bases in frame from the first base. Reading the germline V gene gives CDR1 SGHTA and CDR2 FQGNSA. The chain joins TRBV7-2 to TRBJ2-7, with 7 central nucleotides matching TRBD1. Material: peripheral blood. The clonotype originates from a woman aged 40-49 years with acute or convalescent COVID-19. This receptor has the CDR3 CASSLAPPQGRGGYEQYF. The sequenced DNA is TGTGCCAGCAGCTTAGCGCCCCCACAGGGGCGAGGAGGATACGAGCAGTACTTC.